This T cell receptor beta chain is from a study of cytomegalovirus exposure and HLA in healthy donors. Study-level findings and limits: The study dropped some indistinguishable V segments, TRBV6-2 and TRBV6-3 among them. Cytomegalovirus status was reportedly diagnosed by the classifier with high specificity and sensitivity. In an earlier analysis, in some 600 donors, most V segments appeared productive either ~87% or ~30% of the time.

Between the trimmed V and J ends, which lost 5 bases and 0 bases, there was a span of 11 bases. Germline CDR1 is SNHLY and CDR2 is FYNNEI. The CDR3 length is 14 residues. On this clone itself: Its antigen remains unidentified.

With 60 Vbeta and 13 Jbeta primers, the PCR was carried out. Generated by immunoSEQ multiplex PCR, the TCRdb table keeps only in-frame clones and is missing some. The sample consists of 150,000 to 200,000 clones, around 82% of them appearing once. Sequences were obtained from PBMCs. V and J are TRBV2 and TRBJ2-7; tentative D call: TRBD1 (6 bases). This clonotype originated in a woman aged 45-60 years in good health and CMV-seropositive. The CDR3 is CASSQDRGSYEQYF. CDR3 sequence (DNA): TGTGCCAGCAGTCAGGACAGAGGCTCCTACGAGCAGTACTTC.